The T cell receptor beta chain described here comes from a study of T cell responses to AZD1222 COVID-19 vaccine. Across the study: Analyses pooled second doses at about 4 or about 12 weeks.

Data came from immunoSEQ multiplex PCR; TCRdb stores just in-frame clones and leaves some out. The sample comprises under 200,000 clones, 90% of which are singletons, and roughly 1.6% rests with the top ten. This clone was seen more than once but under ten times. Antigen specificity is unknown. Study-wide results and caveats: Nearly half of spike-specific TCRs reportedly target variant regions that are unmutated in the B.1.351 and B.1.1.7 variants. Spike was spanned by vaccine-associated CD4 TCRs, which were dominant at 160-218 and 743-854.

Germline V CDR1 and CDR2: GTSNPN, SVGIG (reference sequence). V shed 3 bases and J shed 4 bases, with 12 bases lying between them. This CDR3 has 13 amino acids. The sequence was collected from an adult in good health. The chain couples TRBV30 to TRBJ1-1; D gene unclear. The sequencing used peripheral blood, collected on day 0 of AZD1222 vaccination. This chain's CDR3 is CAWSTKGATEAFF. The CDR3, as DNA: TGTGCCTGGAGCACTAAGGGTGCCACTGAAGCTTTCTTT.